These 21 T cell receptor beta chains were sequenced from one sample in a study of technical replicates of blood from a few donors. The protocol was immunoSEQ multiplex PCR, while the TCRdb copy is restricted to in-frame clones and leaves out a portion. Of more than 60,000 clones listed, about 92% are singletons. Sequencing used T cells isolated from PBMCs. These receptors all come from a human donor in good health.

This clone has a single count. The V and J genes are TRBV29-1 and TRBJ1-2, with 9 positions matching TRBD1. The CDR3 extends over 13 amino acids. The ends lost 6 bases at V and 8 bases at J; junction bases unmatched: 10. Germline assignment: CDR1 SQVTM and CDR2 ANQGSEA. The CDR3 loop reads CSVVTGTGNGYTF. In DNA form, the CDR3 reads TGCAGCGTGGTAACCGGGACAGGGAACGGCTACACCTTC.

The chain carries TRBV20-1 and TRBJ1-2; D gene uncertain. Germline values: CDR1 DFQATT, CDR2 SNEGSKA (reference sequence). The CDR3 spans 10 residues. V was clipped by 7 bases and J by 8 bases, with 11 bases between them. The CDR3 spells CSVAHLGYTF. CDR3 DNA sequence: TGCAGTGTCGCGCATTTAGGCTACACCTTC.

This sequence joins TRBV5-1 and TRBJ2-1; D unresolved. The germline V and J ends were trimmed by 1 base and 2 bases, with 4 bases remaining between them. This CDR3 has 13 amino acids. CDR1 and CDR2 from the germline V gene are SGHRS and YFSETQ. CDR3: CASSLTTYNEQFF. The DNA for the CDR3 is TGCGCCAGCAGCTTGACTACCTACAATGAGCAGTTCTTC.

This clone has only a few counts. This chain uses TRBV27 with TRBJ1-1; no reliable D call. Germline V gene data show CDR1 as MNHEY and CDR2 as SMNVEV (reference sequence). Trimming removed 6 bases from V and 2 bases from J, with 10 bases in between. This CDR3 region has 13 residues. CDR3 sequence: CASSLSLNTEAFF. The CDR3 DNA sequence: TGTGCCAGCAGCCTCAGTCTTAACACTGAAGCTTTCTTT.

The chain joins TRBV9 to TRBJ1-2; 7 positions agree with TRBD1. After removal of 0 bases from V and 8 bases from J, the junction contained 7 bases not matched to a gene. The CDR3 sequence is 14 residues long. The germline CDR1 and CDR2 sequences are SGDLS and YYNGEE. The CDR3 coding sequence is TGTGCCAGCAGCGTAGAAGGAGGGGGCGTAGGCTACACCTTC. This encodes CASSVEGGGVGYTF.

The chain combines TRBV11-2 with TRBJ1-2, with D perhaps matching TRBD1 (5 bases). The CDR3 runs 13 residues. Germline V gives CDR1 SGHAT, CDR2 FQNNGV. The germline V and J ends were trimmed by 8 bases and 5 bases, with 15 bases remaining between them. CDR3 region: CASGGGGSYGYTF. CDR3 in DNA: TGTGCCAGCGGGGGGGGAGGGTCGTATGGCTACACCTTC.

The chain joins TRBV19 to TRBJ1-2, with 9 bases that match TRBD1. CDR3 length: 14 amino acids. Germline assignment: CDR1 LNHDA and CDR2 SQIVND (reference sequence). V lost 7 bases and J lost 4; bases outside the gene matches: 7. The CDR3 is CASTRDRESYGYTF. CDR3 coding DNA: TGTGCCAGTACCAGGGACAGGGAAAGCTATGGCTACACCTTC.

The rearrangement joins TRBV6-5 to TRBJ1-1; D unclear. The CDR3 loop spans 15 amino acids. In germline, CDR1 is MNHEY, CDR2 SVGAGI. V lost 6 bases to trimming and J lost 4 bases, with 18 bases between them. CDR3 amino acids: CASRPFTSGSTEAFF. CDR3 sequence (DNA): TGTGCCAGCAGACCCTTTACTTCGGGGAGCACTGAAGCTTTCTTT.

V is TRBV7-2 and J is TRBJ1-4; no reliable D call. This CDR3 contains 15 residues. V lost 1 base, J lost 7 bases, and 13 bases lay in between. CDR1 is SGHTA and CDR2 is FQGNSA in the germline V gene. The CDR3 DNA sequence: TGTGCCAGCAGCTTAGTTGGGGAGCTGAGTGAAAAACTGTTTTTT. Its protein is CASSLVGELSEKLFF. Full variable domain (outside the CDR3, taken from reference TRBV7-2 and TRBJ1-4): GAGVSQSPSNKVTEKGKDVELRCDPISGHTALYWYRQSLGQGLEFLIYFQGNSAPDKSGLPSDRFSAERTGGSVSTLTIQRTQQEDSAVYLCASSLVGELSEKLFFGSGTQLSVL.

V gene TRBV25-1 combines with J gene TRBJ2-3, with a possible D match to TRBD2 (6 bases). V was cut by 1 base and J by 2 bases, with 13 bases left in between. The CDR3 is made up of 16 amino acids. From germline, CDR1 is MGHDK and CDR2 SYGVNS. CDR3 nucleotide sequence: TGTGCCAGCAGTGAATCGGGCTTAGCGGCCACAGATACGCAGTATTTT. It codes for CASSESGLAATDTQYF.

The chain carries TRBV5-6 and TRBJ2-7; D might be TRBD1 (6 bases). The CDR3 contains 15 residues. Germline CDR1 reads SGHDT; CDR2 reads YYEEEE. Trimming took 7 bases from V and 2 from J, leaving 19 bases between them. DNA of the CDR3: TGTGCCAGCTGGAAGACCGGGACAAACACCTACGAGCAGTACTTC. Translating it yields CASWKTGTNTYEQYF.

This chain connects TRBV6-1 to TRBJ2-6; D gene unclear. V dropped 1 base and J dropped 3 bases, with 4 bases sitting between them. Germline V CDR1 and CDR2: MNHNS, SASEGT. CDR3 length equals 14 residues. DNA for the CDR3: TGTGCCAGCAGTGAAGGACATGGGGCCAACGTCCTGACTTTC. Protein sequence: CASSEGHGANVLTF.

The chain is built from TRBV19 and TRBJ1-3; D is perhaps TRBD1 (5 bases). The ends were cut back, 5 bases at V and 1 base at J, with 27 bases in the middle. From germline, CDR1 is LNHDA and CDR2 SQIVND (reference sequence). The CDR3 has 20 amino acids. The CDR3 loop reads CASSVWTNVMGFDSGNTIYF. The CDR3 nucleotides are TGTGCCAGTAGTGTATGGACAAATGTGATGGGTTTCGATTCTGGAAACACCATATATTTT.

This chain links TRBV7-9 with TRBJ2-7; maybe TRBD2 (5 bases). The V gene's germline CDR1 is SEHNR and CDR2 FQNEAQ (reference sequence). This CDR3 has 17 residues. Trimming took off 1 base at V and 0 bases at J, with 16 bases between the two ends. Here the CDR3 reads CASSLVLGGPTSYEQYF. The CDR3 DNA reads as TGTGCCAGCAGCTTAGTCTTAGGCGGGCCTACCTCCTACGAGCAGTACTTC.

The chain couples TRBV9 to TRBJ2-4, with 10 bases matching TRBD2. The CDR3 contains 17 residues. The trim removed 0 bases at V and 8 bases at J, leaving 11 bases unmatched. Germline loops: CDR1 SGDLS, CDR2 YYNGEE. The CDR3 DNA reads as TGTGCCAGCAGCGTAGCACTAGCGGGACCGATAAGGGACATTCAGTACTTC. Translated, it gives CASSVALAGPIRDIQYF.

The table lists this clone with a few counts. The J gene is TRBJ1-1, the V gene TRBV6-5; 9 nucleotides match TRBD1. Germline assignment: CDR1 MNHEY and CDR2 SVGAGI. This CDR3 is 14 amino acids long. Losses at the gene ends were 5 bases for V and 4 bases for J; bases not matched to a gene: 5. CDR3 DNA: TGTGCCAGCAGTGACGGGACAGGGAGCACTGAAGCTTTCTTT. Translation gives CASSDGTGSTEAFF.

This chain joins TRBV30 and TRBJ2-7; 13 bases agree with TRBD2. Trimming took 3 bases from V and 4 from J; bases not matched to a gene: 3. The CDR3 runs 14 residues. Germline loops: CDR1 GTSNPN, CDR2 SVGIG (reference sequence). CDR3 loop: CAWSAGLAGYEQYF. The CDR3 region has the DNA TGTGCCTGGAGCGCGGGACTAGCGGGGTACGAGCAGTACTTC.

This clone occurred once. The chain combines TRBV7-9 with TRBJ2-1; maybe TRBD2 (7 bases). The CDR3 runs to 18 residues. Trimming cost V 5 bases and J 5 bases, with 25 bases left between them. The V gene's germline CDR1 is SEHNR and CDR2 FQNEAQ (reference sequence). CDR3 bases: TGTGCCAGCAGCGCCTACTCTTGGGGGCTAGCGGAGAACAATGAGCAGTTCTTC. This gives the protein CASSAYSWGLAENNEQFF.

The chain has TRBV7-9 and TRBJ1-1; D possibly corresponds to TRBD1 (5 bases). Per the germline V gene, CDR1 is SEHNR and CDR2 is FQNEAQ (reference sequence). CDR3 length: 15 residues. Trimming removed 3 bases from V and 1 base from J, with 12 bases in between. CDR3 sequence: CASSFGGMGNTEAFF. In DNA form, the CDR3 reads TGTGCCAGCAGCTTTGGGGGGATGGGGAACACTGAAGCTTTCTTT.

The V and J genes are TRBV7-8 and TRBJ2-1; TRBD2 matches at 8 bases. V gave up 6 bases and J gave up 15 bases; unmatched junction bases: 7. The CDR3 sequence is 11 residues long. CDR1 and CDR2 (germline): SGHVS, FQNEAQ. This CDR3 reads CASSSGLASFF. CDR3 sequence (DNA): TGTGCCAGCAGTTCCGGACTAGCCTCGTTCTTC.

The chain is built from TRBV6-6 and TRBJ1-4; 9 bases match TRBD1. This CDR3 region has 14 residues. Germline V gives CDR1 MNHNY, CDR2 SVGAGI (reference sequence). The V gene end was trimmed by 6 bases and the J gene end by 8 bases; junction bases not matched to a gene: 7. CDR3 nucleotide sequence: TGTGCCAGCAGCTTCGGACAGGGGTTCGAAAAACTGTTTTTT. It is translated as CASSFGQGFEKLFF.